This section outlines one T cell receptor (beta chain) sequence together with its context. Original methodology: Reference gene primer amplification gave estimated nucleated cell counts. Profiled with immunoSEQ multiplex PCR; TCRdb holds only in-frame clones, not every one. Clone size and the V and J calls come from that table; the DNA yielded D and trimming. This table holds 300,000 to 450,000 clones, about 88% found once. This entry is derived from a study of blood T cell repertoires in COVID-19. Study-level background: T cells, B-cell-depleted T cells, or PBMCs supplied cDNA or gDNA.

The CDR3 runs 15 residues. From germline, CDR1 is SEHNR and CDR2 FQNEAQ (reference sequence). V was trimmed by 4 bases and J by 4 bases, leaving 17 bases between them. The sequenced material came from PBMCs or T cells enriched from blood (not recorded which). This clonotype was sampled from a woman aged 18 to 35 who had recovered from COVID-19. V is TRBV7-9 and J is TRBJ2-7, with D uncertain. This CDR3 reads CASSSREVGSYEQYF. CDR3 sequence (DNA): TGTGCCAGCAGCTCTCGCGAGGTCGGATCATACGAGCAGTACTTC.